This passage covers 8 T cell receptor beta chains from one sample sequenced in a study of human T cells and chemical hapten exposure. The time point here: pre-sensitization, week 0. The treatment was: therapeutic diphenylcyclopropenone sensitization with weekly scalp DPC. TCRdb analysed the RACE reads with MiXCR anew, one entry per CDR3 protein. Here the sample spans about 85,000 distinct CDR3 sequences, over 6.5% being singletons. Sample: whole blood, taken in connection with sensitization to the hapten diphenylcyclopropenone (DPC). Every receptor here comes from a man aged 40-49 years with alopecia areata. Some clones in this sample may be carry-over from other donors' samples.

This clonotype has more than one count but fewer than ten. The chain's CDR3 is CASSIEGTSGRNTGELFF. DNA for the CDR3: TGTGCCAGTAGTATAGAGGGGACTAGCGGGAGAAACACCGGGGAGCTGTTTTTT. This chain joins TRBV19 and TRBJ2-2; TRBD2 agrees at 14 bases. CDR3 size: 18 residues. The V gene end was trimmed by 0 bases and the J gene end by 2 bases; junction bases not matched to a gene: 2. Per the germline V gene, CDR1 is LNHDA and CDR2 is SQIVND (reference sequence).

This clonotype has ten or more counts. The genes are TRBV28 and TRBJ2-1, with D maybe TRBD2 (6 bases). The CDR3 covers 16 residues. The germline V gene has CDR1 MDHEN and CDR2 SYDVKM. With 5 bases removed from V and 7 bases from J, the gap between germline ends came to 21 bases. CDR3 bases: TGTGCCAGCAGTCTTAGGGCCGCGGGATTTTGGAATGAGCAGTTCTTC. Translation gives CASSLRAAGFWNEQFF.

The table lists this clonotype with a few counts. The rearrangement joins TRBV28 to TRBJ2-5; D is unresolved. CDR3 length equals 14 residues. The V gene lost 7 bases and the J gene lost 2 bases, with 14 bases spanning the gap. Germline CDR1 is MDHEN and CDR2 is SYDVKM. As DNA, the CDR3 is TGTGCCAGCACCCTAGGACGGATGCAAGAGACCCAGTACTTC. Translation gives CASTLGRMQETQYF.

The gene calls are TRBV5-1 and TRBJ1-5; D is perhaps TRBD1 (6 bases). V gave up 2 bases and J gave up 7 bases, with 13 bases separating them. CDR1 is SGHRS, CDR2 YFSETQ, per germline. The CDR3 consists of 14 residues. This CDR3 is CASSFTGSEQPQHF. The CDR3 DNA reads as TGCGCCAGCAGCTTTACAGGGTCGGAACAGCCCCAGCATTTT. The variable domain in full, completed from reference TRBV5-1 and TRBJ1-5, reads KAGVTQTPRYLIKTRGQQVTLSCSPISGHRSVSWYQQTPGQGLQFLFEYFSETQRNKGNFPGRFSGRQFSNSRSEMNVSTLELGDSALYLCASSFTGSEQPQHFGDGTRLSIL.

This clonotype was recorded many times. The V call is TRBV11-2, the J call TRBJ1-4; D gene uncertain. Germline CDR1 SGHAT, CDR2 FQNNGV. The V end was cut by 2 bases, the J end by 0 bases, with 4 bases between. The CDR3 spans 14 residues. The CDR3 coding sequence is TGTGCCAGCAGCTTACCAGCAACTAATGAAAAACTGTTTTTT. Translated: CASSLPATNEKLFF. Full variable domain (outside the CDR3, taken from reference TRBV11-2 and TRBJ1-4): EAGVAQSPRYKIIEKRQSVAFWCNPISGHATLYWYQQILGQGPKLLIQFQNNGVVDDSQLPKDRFSAERLKGVDSTLKIQPAKLEDSAVYLCASSLPATNEKLFFGSGTQLSVL.

This clonotype was found many times. The rearrangement links TRBV20-1 to TRBJ2-1; D is perhaps TRBD2 (6 bases). Germline assignment: CDR1 DFQATT and CDR2 SNEGSKA (reference sequence). V dropped 3 bases and J dropped 3 bases, with 15 bases sitting between them. This CDR3 is 15 amino acids long. For the CDR3, the DNA is TGCAGTGCTAGCATTCAGGGAGGAGGCTACAATGAGCAGTTCTTC. Encoded protein: CSASIQGGGYNEQFF.

This clonotype was detected ten times or more. The chain couples TRBV5-8 to TRBJ1-1; D is ambiguous. In germline, CDR1 is SGHTS, CDR2 YDEGEE. Trimming stripped 4 bases from V and 3 bases from J, with 10 bases between. The CDR3 sequence is 13 residues long. The CDR3 DNA follows: TGTGCCAGCAGCCCAGTGATGGACACTGAAGCTTTCTTT. Protein sequence: CASSPVMDTEAFF.

This clonotype has a count of ten or more. The chain joins TRBV12-3 or TRBV12-4 to TRBJ1-1; possible D gene TRBD1, 6 bases. The CDR3 totals 14 residues. The ends were cut back, 3 bases at V and 4 bases at J, with 12 bases in the middle. The CDR3 here is CASSLGGAGTEAFF. The DNA for the CDR3 is TGTGCCAGCAGTTTGGGGGGCGCGGGCACTGAAGCTTTCTTT.